This section outlines one T cell receptor beta chain sequence together with its context. What it binds is unknown. The data are from a study of T cell responses to AZD1222 COVID-19 vaccine. General study points: Of spike-specific TCRs, nearly half reportedly target regions left unmutated in variants.

Assay: immunoSEQ multiplex PCR; the TCRdb copy retains only in-frame clones and omits some. The sample consists of 150,000 to 180,000 clones, about 88% of them appearing once. The receptor's source is an adult who had recovered from COVID-19. The specimen was peripheral blood, collected after recovery from COVID-19.

The CDR3 spells CASSRDLGEQYF. CDR3 nucleotide sequence: TGTGCCAGCAGCCGTGATCTGGGCGAGCAGTACTTC. The chain couples TRBV7-8 to TRBJ2-7, with D unresolved. CDR3 length equals 12 residues. CDR1 is SGHVS, CDR2 FQNEAQ, per germline. Trimming removed 5 bases from V and 6 bases from J, with 11 bases in between. The full variable domain, with the rest looked up from reference TRBV7-8 and TRBJ2-7, is GAGVSQSPRYKVAKRGQDVALRCDPISGHVSLFWYQQALGQGPEFLTYFQNEAQLDKSGLPSDRFFAERPEGSVSTLKIQRTQQEDSAVYLCASSRDLGEQYFGPGTRLTVT.